Detailed here is one T cell receptor beta chain. Its target is unknown. This specimen comes from a study of shared clonotypes between healthy human individuals. Study-level results: When naive CD4 clonotypes were compared across a few donors, approximately 5% were shared.

This CDR3 has 15 amino acids. Trimming left V 4 bases short and J 3 bases short, with 13 bases between. Original methodology: For the immunoSEQ data, sequences were junction-only without quality scores, so filtering differed. Sequencing used immunoSEQ multiplex PCR; TCRdb keeps in-frame clones, though not all of them. D and trimming come from the DNA, and the V and J calls and clone size come from that table. The sample lists hundreds of thousands of clones; almost 97% were seen once. V is TRBV23-1 and J is TRBJ1-5, with D perhaps matching TRBD1 (6 bases). TRBV23-1 is an ORF; its function is uncertain. The sequencing sample was made of naive CD4+ T cells sorted from blood. Subset noted: CD45RA+ positively selected. This TCR was sampled from a woman aged 30 to 39 in good health. DNA of the CDR3: TGCGCCAGCAGTCCCCGGCAGGGGTTCAATCAGCCCCAGCATTTT. This codes for CASSPRQGFNQPQHF.